The 18 T cell receptor beta chains below all came from one sample that was sequenced in a study of shared clonotypes between healthy human individuals. Clones were read by immunoSEQ multiplex PCR, and TCRdb kept only the in-frame ones, dropping some. The sample has around 1.6 million clones; around 98% are singletons. Specimen: naive CD4+ T cells sorted from blood. This sample's subset: CD45RA+ positively selected. The receptors were gathered from a man aged 30 to 39 in good health.

V usage is TRBV15 and J usage is TRBJ2-7; 9 bases align to TRBD1. The germline V gene has CDR1 LNHNV and CDR2 YYDKDF (reference sequence). There are 14 residues in the CDR3. V was pared by 1 base and J by 7 bases, with 5 bases of the junction left unmatched. CDR3 sequence: CATSRGQGVREQYF. The CDR3 DNA sequence: TGTGCCACCAGCAGAGGACAGGGGGTGAGAGAGCAGTACTTC.

The chain recombines TRBV5-4 with TRBJ2-7, with TRBD1 matching over 12 bases. The germline gives CDR1 SGHNT, CDR2 YYREEE (reference sequence). V shed 4 bases, J shed 3 bases, and the junction held 5 bases outside the gene matches. The length of the CDR3 is 15 residues. The CDR3 region has the DNA TGTGCCAGCAGCCAGGGACAGGGGGCGGTCTACGAGCAGTACTTC. Translation gives CASSQGQGAVYEQYF. The full variable domain, with the rest looked up from reference TRBV5-4 and TRBJ2-7, is ETGVTQSPTHLIKTRGQQVTLRCSSQSGHNTVSWYQQALGQGPQFIFQYYREEENGRGNFPPRFSGLQFPNYSSELNVNALELDDSALYLCASSQGQGAVYEQYFGPGTRLTVT.

In its sample, this clone was seen once. This sequence joins TRBV30 and TRBJ1-1, with D possibly being TRBD1 (6 bases). The V gene's germline CDR1 is GTSNPN and CDR2 SVGIG (reference sequence). CDR3 length equals 13 residues. Trimming pared 2 bases from V and 8 bases from J, leaving 15 bases between. CDR3 sequence (DNA): TGTGCCTGGAGTATTTTGGGGGCCCGGGAAGCTTTCTTT. Translation: CAWSILGAREAFF.

V is TRBV2 and J is TRBJ2-5; possibly TRBD1 for D (5 bases). V lost 5 bases to trimming and J lost 5 bases, with 9 bases between them. Germline CDR1 SNHLY, CDR2 FYNNEI. The CDR3 is 12 amino acids. The CDR3 protein is CASSSRVETQYF. The CDR3 DNA is TGTGCCAGCAGTAGCAGGGTCGAGACCCAGTACTTC. The full variable domain, with the rest looked up from reference TRBV2 and TRBJ2-5, is EPEVTQTPSHQVTQMGQEVILRCVPISNHLYFYWYRQILGQKVEFLVSFYNNEISEKSEIFDDQFSVERPDGSNFTLKIRSTKLEDSAMYFCASSSRVETQYFGPGTRLLVL.

The chain couples TRBV6-5 to TRBJ2-7, with 10 bases aligning to TRBD2. The CDR3 loop spans 14 amino acids. V shed 5 bases, J shed 2 bases, and the junction held 3 bases outside the gene matches. From germline, CDR1 is MNHEY and CDR2 SVGAGI. CDR3 in amino acids: CASSALAGAYEQYF. CDR3 in DNA: TGTGCCAGCAGTGCCCTAGCGGGAGCCTACGAGCAGTACTTC.

The chain uses TRBV11-2 and TRBJ2-1, with TRBD2 as a possible D gene (7 bases). This CDR3 is built from 14 residues. Trimming shortened V by 10 bases and J by 9 bases, and 22 bases separated the two germline ends. Germline assignment: CDR1 SGHAT and CDR2 FQNNGV. Here the CDR3 reads CATARGEGLSEQFF. The CDR3 DNA follows: TGTGCCACAGCGAGGGGGGAGGGCCTCTCTGAGCAGTTCTTC.

The chain recombines TRBV27 with TRBJ1-1; possibly TRBD1 for D (5 bases). This CDR3 spans 15 amino acids. V lost 6 bases and J lost 1, with 15 bases in between. Looked up from germline, CDR1 is MNHEY and CDR2 is SMNVEV (reference sequence). The CDR3 sequence is CASSSLGGRNTEAFF. The CDR3 DNA sequence: TGTGCCAGCAGCAGCCTGGGGGGGAGGAACACTGAAGCTTTCTTT.

This chain connects TRBV28 to TRBJ1-5; 10 nucleotides match TRBD1. The CDR3 has 18 residues. With V trimmed by 4 bases and J by 4 bases, 13 bases remained unmatched. CDR1 and CDR2 from the germline V gene are MDHEN and SYDVKM. The CDR3 sequence: CASSSLPRGTGVNQPQHF. DNA for the CDR3: TGTGCCAGCAGTTCCCTACCTCGGGGGACAGGGGTTAATCAGCCCCAGCATTTT.

This chain connects TRBV23-1 to TRBJ2-7; 7 bases map to TRBD1. TRBV23-1 is an ORF; its function is uncertain. This CDR3 has 14 amino acids. The V and J ends lost 4 bases and 7 bases, in that order; junction bases with no gene match: 10. The CDR3 nucleotides are TGCGCCAGCAGTCTACCACAGGGGATTCGGGAGCAGTACTTC. This encodes CASSLPQGIREQYF.

The genes are TRBV2 and TRBJ2-3; D is possibly TRBD1 (6 bases). Trimming removed 4 bases at V and 0 bases at J, with 14 bases between. This CDR3 region has 16 residues. The germline gives CDR1 SNHLY, CDR2 FYNNEI. The CDR3 nucleotides are TGTGCCAGCAGTGTTCCCAGGGGAACTAGCACAGATACGCAGTATTTT. It codes for CASSVPRGTSTDTQYF.

V and J are TRBV10-3 and TRBJ2-3; D call uncertain. The V end was cut by 5 bases, the J end by 5 bases, with 5 bases between. There are 11 residues in the CDR3. Germline V gene data show CDR1 as ENHRY and CDR2 as SYGVKD. Written as DNA, the CDR3 is TGTGCCATCAGTCTGCGAGATACGCAGTATTTT. Protein sequence: CAISLRDTQYF.

The chain has TRBV7-2 and TRBJ2-3; D is perhaps TRBD1 or TRBD2 (6 bases each). Per the germline V gene, CDR1 is SGHTA and CDR2 is FQGNSA. Trimming removed 2 bases at V and 2 bases at J, with 8 bases between. The CDR3 covers 14 residues. In DNA form, the CDR3 reads TGTGCCAGCAGCTTATGGGGGGCCACAGATACGCAGTATTTT. It codes for CASSLWGATDTQYF.

V gene TRBV10-3 combines with J gene TRBJ2-1, with D unclear. Germline CDR1 reads ENHRY; CDR2 reads SYGVKD. Trimming cost V 1 base and J 6 bases, with 10 bases left between them. The CDR3 covers 14 residues. The CDR3 DNA follows: TGTGCCATCAGTGAGTTAATAGCTCTCAATGAGCAGTTCTTC. Translated, it gives CAISELIALNEQFF.

This sequence joins TRBV5-1 and TRBJ2-2, with 7 bases identical to TRBD2. Germline values: CDR1 SGHRS, CDR2 YFSETQ. J gave up 3 bases and V 0 bases, and 8 bases lay outside the gene matches. The CDR3 loop spans 17 amino acids. The CDR3 bases are TGCGCCAGCAGCTTGGGTCACAGCGGGATGGACACCGGGGAGCTGTTTTTT. Its translation is CASSLGHSGMDTGELFF.

The chain couples TRBV18 to TRBJ2-3, with D maybe TRBD2 (5 bases). The CDR3 sequence is 16 residues long. Trimming left V 5 bases short and J 0 bases short, with 15 bases between. Germline CDR1 and CDR2: KGHSH and LQKENI. Here the CDR3 reads CASSSSTSLSTDTQYF. For the CDR3, the DNA is TGTGCCAGCTCATCCTCTACTAGTCTTAGCACAGATACGCAGTATTTT.

Worth noting for this clone: The same CDR3 arises from other DNA sequences in this sample as well. The J gene is TRBJ1-3, the V gene TRBV5-1; no firm D call. The CDR3 is 14 amino acids. Trimming took 1 base from V and 1 from J, leaving 6 bases between them. The V gene's germline CDR1 is SGHRS and CDR2 YFSETQ. This CDR3 reads CASSLRGSGNTIYF. Here the CDR3 DNA reads TGCGCCAGCAGCTTGCGGGGTTCTGGAAACACCATATATTTT.

The chain joins TRBV5-4 to TRBJ2-1; tentatively, D is TRBD2 (6 bases). Germline V CDR1 and CDR2: SGHNT, YYREEE (reference sequence). The CDR3 has 16 amino acids. Trimming removed 4 bases at V and 7 bases at J, with 21 bases between. Here the CDR3 reads CASSPGGTPEGNEQFF. CDR3 DNA: TGTGCCAGCAGCCCCGGTGGGACTCCAGAGGGAAATGAGCAGTTCTTC.

This chain connects TRBV29-1 to TRBJ2-1; 7 positions agree with TRBD1. Looked up from germline, CDR1 is SQVTM and CDR2 is ANQGSEA. With 5 bases clipped from V and 5 bases from J, the junction kept 12 bases outside the gene matches. The CDR3 spans 15 residues. DNA for the CDR3: TGCAGCGTTCCTCTACCGGGACAGCTAAACAATGAGCAGTTCTTC. Protein product: CSVPLPGQLNNEQFF.